Shown below are 4 T cell receptor beta chains from a single sample sequenced in a study of vaccination and CD4 T cells after COVID-19. Treatment reported: approximately nine-day PBMC culture with coronavirus spike peptide pools or control peptides (ViraFEST assay). No antigen is known for these receptors. Cultured CD4+ T cell DNA was sequenced using the Oncomine TCR Beta short-read assay. TCRdb itself ran the PCR reads through MiXCR, one entry per CDR3 protein. The sample gives about 15,000 distinct CDR3 sequences, roughly 25% of which show up once; approximately 23% is in the top ten. The sample was cultured CD4+ T cells from blood. These receptors were obtained from a human donor with COVID-19.

The chain has TRBV30 and TRBJ1-1, with D uncertain. The CDR3 extends over 13 amino acids. V lost 2 bases and J lost 1, with 8 bases in between. Germline values: CDR1 GTSNPN, CDR2 SVGIG (reference sequence). Here the CDR3 DNA reads TGTGCCTGGAGTTCTCGGAAGAACACTGAAGCTTTCTTT. Amino acid sequence: CAWSSRKNTEAFF.

The genes are TRBV9 and TRBJ2-3, with 12 bases identical to TRBD2. The CDR3 totals 15 residues. The V segment lost 3 bases and the J segment 6 bases; nucleotides outside the gene matches: 5. The germline V gene has CDR1 SGDLS and CDR2 YYNGEE. CDR3 sequence: CASSASTSGGDTQYF. CDR3 DNA sequence: TGTGCCAGCAGCGCTTCGACTAGCGGGGGTGATACGCAGTATTTT.

The chain has TRBV20-1 and TRBJ2-5; TRBD1 aligns across 8 bases. V lost 1 base, J lost 5 bases, and 6 bases stayed unmatched. This CDR3 has 14 amino acids. The germline V gene has CDR1 DFQATT and CDR2 SNEGSKA (reference sequence). The CDR3 sequence is CSARAPTGAETQYF. For the CDR3, the DNA is TGCAGTGCTAGAGCCCCGACAGGGGCGGAGACCCAGTACTTC.

This clonotype was counted only a few times. The rearrangement uses TRBV20-1 and TRBJ1-4; TRBD1 aligns across 9 bases. This CDR3 contains 14 residues. The germline CDR1 and CDR2 sequences are DFQATT and SNEGSKA (reference sequence). With V trimmed by 3 bases and J by 8 bases, 7 bases remained unmatched. This chain's CDR3 is CSASAGTGFEKLFF. For the CDR3, the DNA is TGCAGTGCTAGCGCCGGGACAGGGTTCGAAAAACTGTTTTTT.